This T cell receptor beta chain emerged from a study of blood T cells in healthy people across ages. PCR was performed a second time for 7 to 11 cycles using a sample-barcoded 5' primer and a J-beta primer mix. TCRdb reprocessed the 5' RACE reads with MiXCR, giving one entry per CDR3 protein. The profile shows roughly 800,000 distinct CDR3 sequences, just under 25% of them singletons. The CDR3 loop spans 14 amino acids. V lost 3 bases and J lost 2; bases outside the gene matches: 2. Per the germline V gene, CDR1 is MNHNS and CDR2 is SASEGT. This clonotype has more than one count but fewer than ten. These records were also assigned to another study, of T cells of mothers and their children. This second study says: A few healthy Caucasian mothers, along with their six children, served as the donors.

Sequences were obtained from blood. The TCR originated in a boy aged 5 to 17 in good health. This chain connects TRBV6-1 to TRBJ2-3, with TRBD1 matching 7 bases. CDR3 region: CASSEGQLTDTQYF. DNA for the CDR3: TGTGCCAGCAGTGAGGGACAGCTCACAGATACGCAGTATTTT.